This is a list of T cell receptor beta chains from one sample in a study of T-cell reconstitution after alpha-beta-depleted transplantation in children. TCRdb fed the PCR reads into MiXCR, producing one record per CDR3 protein. Among a few hundred thousand distinct CDR3 sequences listed, about 9.5% were seen once. Material: PBMCs from the stem cell graft donor, obtained from the stem cell graft. The receptors originated from a human donor who donated a stem cell graft to a child with acute lymphoblastic leukemia. Each CDR3 is given with its conserved first and last residue. The D gene is left open where the match is weak. Clone size appears in some rows only: once, few, many, or a class for an expanded clone.

J gene: TRBJ2-2; D gene: NA; V gene: TRBV6-5; clone size: many; CDR3 DNA: TGTGCCAGCACCCAGAGGGAAAACACCGGGGAGCTGTTTTTT; CDR3 protein: CASTQRENTGELFF
J gene: TRBJ2-5; D gene: NA; V gene: TRBV20-1; clone size: NA; CDR3 DNA: TGCAGTGCTAGAATGGTGGTCCCAGAGACCCAGTACTTC; CDR3 protein: CSARMVVPETQYF
J gene: TRBJ2-1; D gene: TRBD2; V gene: TRBV5-1; clone size: many; CDR3 DNA: TGCGCCAGCAGCCACCTAGAGCGGGGTTGGAATGAGCAGTTCTTC; CDR3 protein: CASSHLERGWNEQFF
J gene: TRBJ1-6; D gene: NA; V gene: TRBV4-3; clone size: NA; CDR3 DNA: TGCGCCAGCAGCCAAAGGGACGGGAATTCACCCCTCCACTTT; CDR3 protein: CASSQRDGNSPLHF
J gene: TRBJ1-1; D gene: TRBD1; V gene: TRBV29-1; clone size: NA; CDR3 DNA: TGCAGCGTAGGACAGGGAGGTCGGGTTTTCTTT; CDR3 protein: CSVGQGGRVFF
J gene: TRBJ2-3; D gene: TRBD2; V gene: TRBV10-3; clone size: few; CDR3 DNA: TGTGCCATCAGTTCCCGACTAGCGGGGGGAACAGATACGCAGTATTTT; CDR3 protein: CAISSRLAGGTDTQYF
J gene: TRBJ2-1; D gene: NA; V gene: TRBV7-9; clone size: many; CDR3 DNA: TGTGCCAGCAGCTTAGGCGGGGAACGGGAGCAGTTCTTC; CDR3 protein: CASSLGGEREQFF
J gene: TRBJ2-3; D gene: NA; V gene: TRBV12-3/TRBV12-4; clone size: few; CDR3 DNA: TGTGCCAGCAGTTATTATGGGGACCAAGGAGATACGCAGTATTTT; CDR3 protein: CASSYYGDQGDTQYF
J gene: TRBJ2-2; D gene: NA; V gene: TRBV12-3/TRBV12-4; clone size: many; CDR3 DNA: TGTGCCAGCAGTAGAGGGGGTGTGAACACCGGGGAGCTGTTTTTT; CDR3 protein: CASSRGGVNTGELFF
J gene: TRBJ2-5; D gene: NA; V gene: TRBV10-2; clone size: few; CDR3 DNA: TGCGCCAGCAGGGCGGTACTTAACCAAGAGACCCAGTACTTC; CDR3 protein: CASRAVLNQETQYF
J gene: TRBJ2-2; D gene: TRBD1; V gene: TRBV11-2; clone size: many; CDR3 DNA: TGTGCCAGCAGCTTGGGACAGACGAACACCGGGGAGCTGTTTTTT; CDR3 protein: CASSLGQTNTGELFF
J gene: TRBJ1-4; D gene: TRBD1; V gene: TRBV6-1; clone size: NA; CDR3 DNA: TGTGCCAGCAGTATGAGGACAGGCGGTAATGAAAAACTGTTTTTT; CDR3 protein: CASSMRTGGNEKLFF
J gene: TRBJ2-5; D gene: NA; V gene: TRBV6-1; clone size: NA; CDR3 DNA: TGTGCCAGCTCTAAAGGGAGGGGGGGGCAAGAGACCCAGTACTTC; CDR3 protein: CASSKGRGGQETQYF
J gene: TRBJ1-5; D gene: NA; V gene: TRBV19; clone size: few; CDR3 DNA: TGTGCCAGTAGTATGGGCTCTGTTTTGGGTCAGCCCCAGCATTTT; CDR3 protein: CASSMGSVLGQPQHF
J gene: TRBJ2-7; D gene: NA; V gene: TRBV12-2; clone size: NA; CDR3 DNA: TGTGCAAGTCGCTTAATGTATAGCCGTTCTTCCTACGAGCAGTACTTC; CDR3 protein: CASRLMYSRSSYEQYF
J gene: TRBJ1-2; D gene: NA; V gene: TRBV12-3/TRBV12-4; clone size: NA; CDR3 DNA: TGTGCCAGCAGCCCCCCAGAGGGTGGCTACACCTTC; CDR3 protein: CASSPPEGGYTF
J gene: TRBJ1-6; D gene: NA; V gene: TRBV4-1; clone size: few; CDR3 DNA: TGCGCCAGCTCGTGGATTAATAATTCACCCCTCCACTTT; CDR3 protein: CASSWINNSPLHF
J gene: TRBJ2-5; D gene: NA; V gene: TRBV18; clone size: NA; CDR3 DNA: TGTGCCAGCTCAATCGGCGGGGTGGAGACCCAGTACTTC; CDR3 protein: CASSIGGVETQYF
J gene: TRBJ1-5; D gene: NA; V gene: TRBV12-3/TRBV12-4; clone size: few; CDR3 DNA: TGTGCCAGCAGACTGGACAACGGCAATCAGCCCCAGCATTTT; CDR3 protein: CASRLDNGNQPQHF
J gene: TRBJ1-1; D gene: TRBD1; V gene: TRBV10-3; clone size: NA; CDR3 DNA: TGTGCCATCAGTGAACCGGGACAGAAATACACTGAAGCTTTCTTT; CDR3 protein: CAISEPGQKYTEAFF
J gene: TRBJ1-3; D gene: NA; V gene: TRBV7-6; clone size: many; CDR3 DNA: TGTGCCAGCAGCTTAATCAATCCCCGTGGGGGTCGTGGAAACACCATATATTTT; CDR3 protein: CASSLINPRGGRGNTIYF
J gene: TRBJ1-6; D gene: NA; V gene: TRBV25-1; clone size: many; CDR3 DNA: TGTGCCAGCAGTGAACATGTCCCTCCACCCCTCCACTTT; CDR3 protein: CASSEHVPPPLHF
J gene: TRBJ2-5; D gene: NA; V gene: TRBV11-2; clone size: few; CDR3 DNA: TGTGCCAGCAGCTTAGGTCCAGGGTCCCAAGAGACCCAGTACTTC; CDR3 protein: CASSLGPGSQETQYF
J gene: TRBJ2-2; D gene: TRBD1; V gene: TRBV2; clone size: NA; CDR3 DNA: TGTGCCAGCAGTGATTGGGCGGGACAGGGTTTCACCGGGGAGCTGTTTTTT; CDR3 protein: CASSDWAGQGFTGELFF
J gene: TRBJ2-3; D gene: NA; V gene: TRBV2; clone size: many; CDR3 DNA: TGTGCCAGCAGCCCCAGGACACTCAGGGTCACAGATACGCAGTATTTT; CDR3 protein: CASSPRTLRVTDTQYF
J gene: TRBJ2-2; D gene: TRBD1; V gene: TRBV6-5; clone size: NA; CDR3 DNA: TGTGCCAGCAGTTACTTCGAAGGGGCAGGGGGGAACACCGGGGAGCTGTTTTTT; CDR3 protein: CASSYFEGAGGNTGELFF
J gene: TRBJ2-7; D gene: NA; V gene: TRBV14; clone size: many; CDR3 DNA: TGTGCCAGCAGCCAGGGTAGGGCCGCCTACGAGCAGTACTTC; CDR3 protein: CASSQGRAAYEQYF
J gene: TRBJ1-2; D gene: NA; V gene: TRBV2; clone size: NA; CDR3 DNA: TGTGCCAGCAGTGAAGGCCAGTTGGAACTATATGGCTACACCTTC; CDR3 protein: CASSEGQLELYGYTF
J gene: TRBJ1-1; D gene: NA; V gene: TRBV12-3/TRBV12-4; clone size: few; CDR3 DNA: TGTGCCAGCACCAACAGGATCTTATTGAACACTGAAGCTTTCTTT; CDR3 protein: CASTNRILLNTEAFF
J gene: TRBJ2-3; D gene: TRBD1; V gene: TRBV7-9; clone size: many; CDR3 DNA: TGTGCCAGCAGCTTTCATCAGGGGGCGAACACAGATACGCAGTATTTT; CDR3 protein: CASSFHQGANTDTQYF
J gene: TRBJ1-1; D gene: NA; V gene: TRBV12-3/TRBV12-4; clone size: few; CDR3 DNA: TGTGCCAGCAGCCAAAGGGGAGGGTATGAAGCTTTCTTT; CDR3 protein: CASSQRGGYEAFF